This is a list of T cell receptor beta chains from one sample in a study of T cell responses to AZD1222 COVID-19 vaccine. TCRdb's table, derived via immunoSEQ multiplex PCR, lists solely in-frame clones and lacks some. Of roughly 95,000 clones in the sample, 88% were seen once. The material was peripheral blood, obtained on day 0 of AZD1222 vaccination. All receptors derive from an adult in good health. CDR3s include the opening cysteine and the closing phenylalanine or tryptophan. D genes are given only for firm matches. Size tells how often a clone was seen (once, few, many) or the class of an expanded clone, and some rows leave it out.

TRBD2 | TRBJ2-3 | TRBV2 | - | CASRLAADTQYF | TGTGCCAGCAGGCTAGCGGCAGATACGCAGTATTTT
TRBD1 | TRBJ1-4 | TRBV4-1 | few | CASSRRTGLTNEKLFF | TGCGCCAGCAGTAGAAGGACAGGGCTCACTAATGAAAAACTGTTTTTT
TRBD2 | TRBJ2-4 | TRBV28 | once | CASSKFESGRKNIQYF | TGTGCCAGCAGCAAGTTTGAGAGCGGGAGGAAAAACATTCAGTACTTC
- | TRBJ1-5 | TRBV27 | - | CASSLNRNQPQHF | TGTGCCAGCAGTTTAAATCGCAATCAGCCCCAGCATTTT
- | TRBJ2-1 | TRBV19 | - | CASSISLSGQGYNEQFF | TGTGCCAGTAGTATATCCCTCTCGGGCCAGGGCTACAATGAGCAGTTCTTC
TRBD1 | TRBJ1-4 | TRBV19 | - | CASSMATGSMLANEKLFF | TGTGCCAGTAGTATGGCGACAGGGTCTATGCTGGCGAATGAAAAACTGTTTTTT
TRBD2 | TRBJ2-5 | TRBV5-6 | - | CASSLLAAGLGETQYF | TGTGCCAGCAGCCTACTAGCGGCGGGATTGGGGGAGACCCAGTACTTC
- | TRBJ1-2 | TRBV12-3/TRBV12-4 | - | CASSGDYQVGYTF | TGTGCCAGCAGTGGGGACTACCAGGTGGGCTACACCTTC
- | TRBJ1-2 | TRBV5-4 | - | CASSLETEYGYTF | TGTGCCAGCAGCTTGGAGACAGAGTATGGCTACACCTTC
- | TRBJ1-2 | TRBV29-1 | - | CSVEGTEKHDNYGYTF | TGCAGCGTTGAAGGCACGGAAAAGCATGATAACTATGGCTACACCTTC
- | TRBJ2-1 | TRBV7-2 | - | CASSLSNGYYNEQFF | TGTGCCAGCAGCTTATCAAACGGGTATTACAATGAGCAGTTCTTC
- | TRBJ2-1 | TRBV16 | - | CASSRSPSEVFF | TGTGCCAGCAGCCGCTCCCCTAGCGAGGTTTTCTTC
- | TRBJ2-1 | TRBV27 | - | CASSPDWGYLDYNEQFF | TGTGCCAGCAGTCCCGATTGGGGATACCTCGACTACAATGAGCAGTTCTTC
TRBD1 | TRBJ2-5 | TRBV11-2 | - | CASSQTGQETQYF | TGTGCCAGCAGTCAGACAGGGCAAGAGACCCAGTACTTC
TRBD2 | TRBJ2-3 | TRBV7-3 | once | CATSAGGGSTDTQYF | TGTGCCACCTCCGCGGGAGGCGGGAGCACAGATACGCAGTATTTT
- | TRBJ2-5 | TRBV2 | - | CASRGQQETQYF | TGTGCCAGCAGAGGCCAGCAAGAGACCCAGTACTTC
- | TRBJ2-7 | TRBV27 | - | CASSLSRKPYEQYF | TGTGCCAGCAGTTTATCGCGGAAGCCCTACGAGCAGTACTTC
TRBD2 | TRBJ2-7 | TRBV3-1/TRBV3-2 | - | CASSLKAGLAGTAAEQYF | TGTGCCAGCAGCCTAAAGGCAGGACTAGCGGGAACAGCGGCTGAGCAGTACTTC
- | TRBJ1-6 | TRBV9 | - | CASSVGQASSPLHF | TGTGCCAGCAGCGTCGGTCAGGCCAGTTCACCCCTCCACTTT
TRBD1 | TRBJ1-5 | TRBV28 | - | CASSSRQGGQPQHF | TGTGCCAGCAGTTCCAGACAGGGAGGTCAGCCCCAGCATTTT
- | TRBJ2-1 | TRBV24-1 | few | CATSDLLDAPRYEQFF | TGTGCCACCAGTGATTTGCTTGACGCCCCTAGGTATGAGCAGTTCTTC
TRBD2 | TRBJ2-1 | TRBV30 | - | CAWSTGLAGVHEQFF | TGTGCCTGGAGTACGGGACTAGCGGGAGTGCATGAGCAGTTCTTC
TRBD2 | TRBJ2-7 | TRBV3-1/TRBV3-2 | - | CASSQGLAAPTKEQYF | TGTGCCAGCAGCCAGGGGCTAGCGGCTCCTACAAAGGAGCAGTACTTC
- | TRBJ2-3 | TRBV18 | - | CASSPLSTASSTDTQYF | TGTGCCAGCTCACCACTTAGTACAGCTTCTAGCACAGATACGCAGTATTTT
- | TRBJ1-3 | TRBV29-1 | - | CSVVPVGDTIYF | TGCAGCGTCGTCCCGGTGGGGGACACCATATATTTT
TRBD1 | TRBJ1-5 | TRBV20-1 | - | CSASVPRDRVVQPQHF | TGCAGTGCTAGTGTACCCCGGGACAGGGTAGTTCAGCCCCAGCATTTT
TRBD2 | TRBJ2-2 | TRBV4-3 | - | CASSQESAGGYTGELFF | TGCGCCAGCAGCCAAGAGTCGGCGGGAGGGTACACCGGGGAGCTGTTTTTT
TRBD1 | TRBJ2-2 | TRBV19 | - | CASRFDRVIGELFF | TGTGCCAGCAGATTTGACAGGGTCATCGGGGAGCTGTTTTTT
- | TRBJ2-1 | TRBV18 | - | CASSPAVLTQHNEQFF | TGTGCCAGCTCACCCGCAGTCCTAACCCAGCACAATGAGCAGTTCTTC
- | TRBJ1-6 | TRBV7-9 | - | CASRGTFTPLHF | TGTGCCAGCAGGGGGACATTTACACCCCTCCACTTT
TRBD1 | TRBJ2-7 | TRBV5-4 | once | CASSTGTEDEQYF | TGTGCCAGCAGCACCGGGACAGAAGACGAGCAGTACTTC
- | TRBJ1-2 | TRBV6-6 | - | CASSSYGYTF | TGTGCCAGCAGCTCCTATGGCTACACCTTC
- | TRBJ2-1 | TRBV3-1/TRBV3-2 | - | CASSHANVQLGNEQFF | TGTGCCAGCAGCCACGCTAATGTCCAGCTCGGTAATGAGCAGTTCTTC
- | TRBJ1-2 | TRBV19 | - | CASGISNYGYTF | TGTGCCAGTGGGATTTCTAACTATGGCTACACCTTC
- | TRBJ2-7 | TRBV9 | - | CASSKTGDGGYEQYF | TGTGCCAGCAGCAAAACGGGAGATGGAGGCTACGAGCAGTACTTC
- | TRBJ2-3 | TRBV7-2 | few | CASSLETDTQYF | TGTGCCAGCAGCTTAGAAACAGATACGCAGTATTTT
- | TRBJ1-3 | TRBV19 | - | CASSNPTDSSGNTIYF | TGTGCCAGTAGTAACCCGACAGATTCCTCTGGAAACACCATATATTTT
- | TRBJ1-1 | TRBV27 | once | CASRQGRGTEAFF | TGTGCCAGCAGGCAGGGTCGAGGGACTGAAGCTTTCTTT
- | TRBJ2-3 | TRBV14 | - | CASSQPGADTQYF | TGTGCCAGCAGCCAACCTGGGGCAGATACGCAGTATTTT
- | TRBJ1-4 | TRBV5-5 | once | CASSSTGGNEKLFF | TGTGCCAGCAGCTCGACAGGAGGTAATGAAAAACTGTTTTTT
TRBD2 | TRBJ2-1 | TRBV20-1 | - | CSASGLADSYNEQFF | TGCAGTGCTAGTGGACTAGCGGACTCCTACAATGAGCAGTTCTTC
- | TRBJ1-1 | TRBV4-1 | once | CASSPGPPRRRNTEAFF | TGCGCCAGCAGCCCGGGACCCCCGAGAAGGAGAAACACTGAAGCTTTCTTT
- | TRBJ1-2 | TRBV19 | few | CASSIRGVGYGYTF | TGTGCCAGTAGTATCCGCGGGGTTGGGTATGGCTACACCTTC
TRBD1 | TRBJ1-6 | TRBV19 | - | CASSVQGARNSPLHF | TGTGCCAGTAGTGTACAGGGGGCGCGGAATTCACCCCTCCACTTT
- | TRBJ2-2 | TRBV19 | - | CASSSPRAGSGTGELFF | TGTGCCAGTAGTTCCCCCAGGGCAGGCTCGGGAACCGGGGAGCTGTTTTTT